One and the same sample provided the 18 T cell receptor beta chains below, sequenced in a study of blood T cell repertoires in COVID-19. This table comes from immunoSEQ multiplex PCR, and its TCRdb copy is limited to in-frame clones, with some not included. The repertoire includes more than 300,000 clones, 80% to 90% of them detected once, and about 6% sits in the top ten. The specimen sequenced was peripheral blood. Source of these receptors: a woman in her fifties or sixties with COVID-19, enrolled during active disease.

This chain joins TRBV6-5 and TRBJ1-2; perhaps TRBD1 as D (6 bases). Germline-derived CDR1 and CDR2 are MNHEY and SVGAGI. Trimming left V 0 bases short and J 9 bases short, with 14 bases between. There are 14 residues in the CDR3. The CDR3 nucleotides are TGTGCCAGCAGTTACTCGATTAGCAGGGGACGCTACACCTTC. Translated: CASSYSISRGRYTF.

The gene calls are TRBV23-1 and TRBJ1-1, with D tentatively TRBD1 (6 bases). TRBV23-1 is an ORF, and what it does is uncertain. The CDR3 length is 15 residues. V was pared by 2 bases and J by 3 bases, with 13 bases between. As DNA, the CDR3 is TGCGCCAGCAGTCAAGAGAGCAGGGGCGACACTGAAGCTTTCTTT. It yields the protein CASSQESRGDTEAFF.

The rearrangement uses TRBV6-1 and TRBJ1-1; TRBD1 agrees at 7 bases. Germline V gives CDR1 MNHNS, CDR2 SASEGT. With V trimmed by 1 base and J by 6 bases, 8 bases remained unmatched. The CDR3 covers 15 residues. The CDR3 loop is CASSEVNRGSAEAFF. CDR3 bases: TGTGCCAGCAGTGAAGTAAACAGGGGCTCGGCTGAAGCTTTCTTT.

This rearrangement joins TRBV4-1 to TRBJ1-5; TRBD1 matches at 9 bases. Trimming removed 3 bases from V and 4 bases from J; junction bases left unmatched: 1. CDR1 MGHRA and CDR2 YSYEKL come from the germline V gene. The CDR3 length is 14 residues. CDR3 nucleotides: TGCGCCAGCAGCCACGGGACAGGGAATCAGCCCCAGCATTTT. Translating gives CASSHGTGNQPQHF.

This clone has more than one count but fewer than ten. Other DNA sequences in this sample translate to the same CDR3. The chain is built from TRBV30 and TRBJ2-7; 7 bases fit TRBD2. The V and J ends lost 2 bases and 3 bases, in that order; junction bases with no gene match: 4. The germline CDR1 and CDR2 sequences are GTSNPN and SVGIG (reference sequence). This CDR3 is built from 13 residues. As DNA, the CDR3 is TGTGCCTGGAGTTCGCTAGCGGACTACGAGCAGTACTTC. Translated, it gives CAWSSLADYEQYF.

This rearrangement joins TRBV15 to TRBJ2-1; 8 bases map to TRBD1. CDR3 length equals 16 residues. The V gene end was trimmed by 4 bases and the J gene end by 5 bases; junction bases not matched to a gene: 10. CDR1 is LNHNV, CDR2 YYDKDF, per germline (reference sequence). DNA for the CDR3: TGTGCCACCAGCACTTTCCGGGACAGGCTAAACAATGAGCAGTTCTTC. The encoded protein is CATSTFRDRLNNEQFF.

This chain uses TRBV27 with TRBJ1-5; D gene ambiguous. The germline V gene has CDR1 MNHEY and CDR2 SMNVEV (reference sequence). The length of the CDR3 is 17 residues. The germline V and J ends were trimmed by 2 bases and 1 base, with 15 bases remaining between them. CDR3 bases: TGTGCCAGCAGTTTAAATGCGGTGGGTGTGAGCAATCAGCCCCAGCATTTT. Translating gives CASSLNAVGVSNQPQHF.

The chain links TRBV5-8 to TRBJ1-2, with TRBD1 as a possible D gene (5 bases). V was trimmed by 0 bases and J by 4 bases, leaving 10 bases between them. CDR3 length: 14 amino acids. The V gene's germline CDR1 is SGHTS and CDR2 YDEGEE. In DNA form, the CDR3 reads TGTGCCAGCAGCTTGGTTTTACAGGCCTATGGCTACACCTTC. This gives the protein CASSLVLQAYGYTF. The variable domain in full, with the rest retrieved from reference TRBV5-8 and TRBJ1-2, is EAGVTQSPTHLIKTRGQQATLRCSPISGHTSVYWYQQALGLGLQFLLWYDEGEERNRGNFPPRFSGRQFPNYSSELNVNALELEDSALYLCASSLVLQAYGYTFGSGTRLTVV.

This rearrangement joins TRBV11-2 to TRBJ2-1; TRBD2 matches at 8 bases. The CDR3 sequence is 13 residues long. After removal of 3 bases from V and 9 bases from J, the junction contained 4 bases not matched to a gene. Germline loops: CDR1 SGHAT, CDR2 FQNNGV. CDR3 amino acids: CASSLGLGSEQFF. DNA of the CDR3: TGTGCCAGCAGCTTGGGACTAGGGTCTGAGCAGTTCTTC.

The V call is TRBV4-1, the J call TRBJ2-3; a possible D gene is TRBD1 (6 bases). Trimming took 4 bases from V and 4 from J, leaving 12 bases between them. The CDR3 is 14 residues long. In germline, CDR1 is MGHRA, CDR2 YSYEKL. The CDR3 DNA sequence: TGCGCCAGCAGCCGAGGGGGAGATTCAGATACGCAGTATTTT. Amino acid sequence: CASSRGGDSDTQYF.

The chain links TRBV30 to TRBJ1-3; 11 positions match TRBD1. The ends lost 3 bases at V and 2 bases at J; junction bases unmatched: 3. CDR3 length: 15 amino acids. Germline CDR1 and CDR2: GTSNPN and SVGIG (reference sequence). The CDR3: CAWRGTGGPGNTIYF. For the CDR3, the DNA is TGTGCCTGGAGAGGGACAGGGGGACCTGGAAACACCATATATTTT.

The rearrangement uses TRBV5-1 and TRBJ2-7; 7 bases are shared with TRBD1. CDR3 length equals 16 residues. Germline CDR1 is SGHRS and CDR2 is YFSETQ. J gave up 5 bases and V 4 bases, and 15 bases lay outside the gene matches. As DNA, the CDR3 is TGCGCCAGCAGCGTTGTGAGAGGGGGCGAGTTTGACGAGCAGTACTTC. Translated, it gives CASSVVRGGEFDEQYF.

This chain links TRBV9 with TRBJ2-7; 9 bases map to TRBD1. Germline trimming cut 3 bases from V and 5 bases from J; bases unmatched to any gene: 9. The CDR3 spans 15 residues. Germline-derived CDR1 and CDR2 are SGDLS and YYNGEE. The CDR3 sequence is CASSERGQGLDEQYF. The CDR3 region has the DNA TGTGCCAGCAGCGAAAGGGGACAGGGTCTAGACGAGCAGTACTTC.

The chain employs TRBV7-3 and TRBJ1-1; 8 nucleotides align to TRBD1. There are 13 residues in the CDR3. V gave up 4 bases and J gave up 3 bases; unmatched junction bases: 1. Germline CDR1 reads SGHTA; CDR2 reads FQGTGA. CDR3 nucleotide sequence: TGTGCCAGCAGCTCACAGGGGGACACTGAAGCTTTCTTT. This sequence encodes CASSSQGDTEAFF.

This clone was observed a few times. V usage is TRBV29-1 and J usage is TRBJ1-1; TRBD1 is a possible D gene (5 bases). Germline assignment: CDR1 SQVTM and CDR2 ANQGSEA. V lost 7 bases and J lost 5, with 14 bases in between. The CDR3 consists of 12 residues. This chain's CDR3 is CSADQGVTEAFF. In DNA form, the CDR3 reads TGCAGCGCTGACCAGGGTGTGACTGAAGCTTTCTTT.

This chain links TRBV19 with TRBJ1-1; TRBD1 agrees at 7 bases. This CDR3 is 13 amino acids long. Germline V gene data show CDR1 as LNHDA and CDR2 as SQIVND (reference sequence). Trimming removed 5 bases from V and 4 bases from J; junction bases left unmatched: 4. CDR3 residues: CASSLTGVTEAFF. The CDR3 DNA follows: TGTGCCAGTAGTCTTACAGGGGTCACTGAAGCTTTCTTT.

The rearrangement links TRBV30 to TRBJ2-3, with TRBD2 matching 10 bases. V dropped 1 base and J dropped 3; count of bases not matched to a gene: 4. This CDR3 region has 15 residues. Germline loops: CDR1 GTSNPN, CDR2 SVGIG (reference sequence). CDR3 DNA sequence: TGTGCCTGGAGTGAGGGGACTAGCGTTACAGATACGCAGTATTTT. It codes for CAWSEGTSVTDTQYF.

This chain uses TRBV5-4 with TRBJ2-5; D call uncertain. Per the germline V gene, CDR1 is SGHNT and CDR2 is YYREEE (reference sequence). V lost 4 bases and J 4 bases, leaving 17 bases between the germline ends. This CDR3 is built from 15 residues. CDR3 sequence (DNA): TGTGCCAGCAGCCCTCGGGTCTCTCGACGAGAGACCCAGTACTTC. Encoded protein: CASSPRVSRRETQYF.